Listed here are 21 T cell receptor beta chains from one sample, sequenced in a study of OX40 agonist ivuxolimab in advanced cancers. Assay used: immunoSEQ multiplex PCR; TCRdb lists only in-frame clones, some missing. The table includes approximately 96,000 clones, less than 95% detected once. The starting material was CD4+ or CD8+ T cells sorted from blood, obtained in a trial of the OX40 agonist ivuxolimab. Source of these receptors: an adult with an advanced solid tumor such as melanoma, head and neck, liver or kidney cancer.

CDR3 DNA sequence: TGCGCCAGCAGCCAAGGACAGGTCTCAACTAATGAAAAACTGTTTTTT. Protein: CASSQGQVSTNEKLFF. The V call is TRBV4-3, the J call TRBJ1-4; TRBD1 is a possible D gene (6 bases). The CDR3 runs 16 residues. V lost 1 base and J 0 bases, leaving 9 bases between the germline ends. Germline CDR1 and CDR2: LGHNA and YSLEER.

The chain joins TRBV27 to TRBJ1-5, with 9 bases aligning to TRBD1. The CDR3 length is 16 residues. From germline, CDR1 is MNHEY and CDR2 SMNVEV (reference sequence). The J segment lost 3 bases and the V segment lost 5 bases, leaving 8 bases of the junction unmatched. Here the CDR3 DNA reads TGTGCCAGCAGTGCCCGGGACAGGGTTAACAATCAGCCCCAGCATTTT. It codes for CASSARDRVNNQPQHF.

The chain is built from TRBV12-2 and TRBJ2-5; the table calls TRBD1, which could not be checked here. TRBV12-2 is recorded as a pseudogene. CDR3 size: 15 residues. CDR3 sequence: CASRAPTGYYETQYF. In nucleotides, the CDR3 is TGTGCAAGTCGCGCACCGACAGGTTACTATGAGACCCAGTACTTC.

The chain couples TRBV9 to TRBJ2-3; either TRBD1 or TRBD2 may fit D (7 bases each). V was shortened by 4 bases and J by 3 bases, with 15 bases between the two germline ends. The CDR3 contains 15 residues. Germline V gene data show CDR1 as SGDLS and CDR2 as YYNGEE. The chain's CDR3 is CASSPGGAGTDTQYF. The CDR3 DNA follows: TGTGCCAGCAGCCCAGGGGGGGCTGGAACAGATACGCAGTATTTT.

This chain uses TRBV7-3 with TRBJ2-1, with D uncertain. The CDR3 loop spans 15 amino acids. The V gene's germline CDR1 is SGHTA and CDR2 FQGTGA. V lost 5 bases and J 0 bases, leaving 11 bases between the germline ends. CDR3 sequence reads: CASSTQASSYNEQFF. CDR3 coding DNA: TGTGCCAGCAGCACCCAGGCGAGCTCCTACAATGAGCAGTTCTTC.

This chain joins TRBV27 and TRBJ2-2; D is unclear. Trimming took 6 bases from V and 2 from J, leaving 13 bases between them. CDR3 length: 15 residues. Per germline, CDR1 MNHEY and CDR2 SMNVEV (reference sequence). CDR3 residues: CASSHRTENTGELFF. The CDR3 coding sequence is TGTGCCAGCAGCCATAGGACGGAAAACACCGGGGAGCTGTTTTTT.

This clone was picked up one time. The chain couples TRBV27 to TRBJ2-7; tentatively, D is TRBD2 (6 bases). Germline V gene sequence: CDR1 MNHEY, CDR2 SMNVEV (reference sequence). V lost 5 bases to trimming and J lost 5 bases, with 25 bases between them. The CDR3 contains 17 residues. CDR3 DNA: TGTGCCAGCAGTCCAGCCCGACTTCTGGGGGGAAGGGACGAGCAGTACTTC. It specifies CASSPARLLGGRDEQYF.

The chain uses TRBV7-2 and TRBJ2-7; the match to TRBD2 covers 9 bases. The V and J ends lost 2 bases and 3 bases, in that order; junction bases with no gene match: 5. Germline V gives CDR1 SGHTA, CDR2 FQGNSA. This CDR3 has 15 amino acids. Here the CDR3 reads CASSLIGSGSYEQYF. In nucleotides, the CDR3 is TGTGCCAGCAGCTTAATCGGTAGCGGGAGCTACGAGCAGTACTTC.

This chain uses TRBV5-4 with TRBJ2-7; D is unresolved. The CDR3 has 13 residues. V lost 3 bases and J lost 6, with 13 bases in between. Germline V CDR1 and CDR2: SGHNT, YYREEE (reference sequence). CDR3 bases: TGTGCCAGCAGCTCCCCTCTTTGGGGCGAGCAGTACTTC. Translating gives CASSSPLWGEQYF.

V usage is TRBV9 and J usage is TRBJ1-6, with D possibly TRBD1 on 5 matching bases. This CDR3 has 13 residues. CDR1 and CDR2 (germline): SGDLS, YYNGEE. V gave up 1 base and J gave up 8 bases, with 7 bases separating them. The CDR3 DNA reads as TGTGCCAGCAGCGTACAGGGTGATTCACCCCTCCACTTT. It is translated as CASSVQGDSPLHF.

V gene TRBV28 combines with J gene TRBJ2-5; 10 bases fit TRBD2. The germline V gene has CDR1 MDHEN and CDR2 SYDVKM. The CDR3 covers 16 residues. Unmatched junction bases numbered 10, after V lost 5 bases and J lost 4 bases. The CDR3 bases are TGTGCCAGCAGTCCCCTTTCAGCGGGAGGGCTAGAGACCCAGTACTTC. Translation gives CASSPLSAGGLETQYF.

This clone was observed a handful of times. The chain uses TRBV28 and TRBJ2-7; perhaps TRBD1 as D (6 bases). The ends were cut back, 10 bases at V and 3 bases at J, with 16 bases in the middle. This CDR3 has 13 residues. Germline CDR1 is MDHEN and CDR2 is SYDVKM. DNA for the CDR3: TGTGCCACCGCAGGTCAGGGGCTCTACGAGCAGTACTTC. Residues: CATAGQGLYEQYF.

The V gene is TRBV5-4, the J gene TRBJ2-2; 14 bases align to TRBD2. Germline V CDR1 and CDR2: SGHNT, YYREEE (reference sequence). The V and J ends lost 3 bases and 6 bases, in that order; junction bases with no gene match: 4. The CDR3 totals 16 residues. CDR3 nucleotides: TGTGCCAGCAGCTGGGGACTAGCGGGAGTCTCCGGGGAGCTGTTTTTT. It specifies CASSWGLAGVSGELFF.

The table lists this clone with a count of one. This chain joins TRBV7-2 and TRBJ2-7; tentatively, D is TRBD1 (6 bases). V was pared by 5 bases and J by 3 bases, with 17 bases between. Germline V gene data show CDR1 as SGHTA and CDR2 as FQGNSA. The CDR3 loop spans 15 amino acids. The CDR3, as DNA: TGTGCCAGCAGCCAAACGTGGCCAGGGGACTACGAGCAGTACTTC. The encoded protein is CASSQTWPGDYEQYF.

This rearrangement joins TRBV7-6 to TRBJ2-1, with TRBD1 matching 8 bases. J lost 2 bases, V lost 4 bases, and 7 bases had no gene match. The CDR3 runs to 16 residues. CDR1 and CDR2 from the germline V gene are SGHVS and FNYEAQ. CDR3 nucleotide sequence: TGTGCCAGCAGCTATCGTCGGGGACAGGCCTACAATGAGCAGTTCTTC. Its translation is CASSYRRGQAYNEQFF.

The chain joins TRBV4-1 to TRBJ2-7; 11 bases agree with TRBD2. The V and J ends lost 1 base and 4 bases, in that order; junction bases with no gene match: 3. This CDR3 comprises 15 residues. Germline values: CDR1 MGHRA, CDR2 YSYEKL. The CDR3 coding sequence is TGCGCCAGCAGCCAAGGACTAGCGGGGAATTACGAGCAGTACTTC. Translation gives CASSQGLAGNYEQYF.

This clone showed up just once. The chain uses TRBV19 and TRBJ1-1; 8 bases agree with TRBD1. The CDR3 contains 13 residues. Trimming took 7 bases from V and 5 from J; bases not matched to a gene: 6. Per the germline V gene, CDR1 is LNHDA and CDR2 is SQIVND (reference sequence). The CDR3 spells CASIADRATEAFF. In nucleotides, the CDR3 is TGTGCCAGTATCGCGGACAGGGCTACTGAAGCTTTCTTT.

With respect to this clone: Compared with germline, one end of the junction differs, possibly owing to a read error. CDR3 coding DNA: TGTGTCAGCAGTGAATCGCGTGGCGGGAGCGAGACCCAGTACTTC. This translates into CVSSESRGGSETQYF. This chain uses TRBV2 with TRBJ2-5; 7 nucleotides agree with TRBD2. From germline, CDR1 is SNHLY and CDR2 FYNNEI. The CDR3 has 15 residues.

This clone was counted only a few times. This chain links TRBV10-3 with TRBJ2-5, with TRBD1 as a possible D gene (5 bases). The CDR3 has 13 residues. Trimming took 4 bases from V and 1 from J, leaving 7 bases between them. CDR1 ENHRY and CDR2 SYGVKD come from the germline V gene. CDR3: CAISGGSQETQYF. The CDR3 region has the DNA TGTGCCATCAGTGGGGGCAGCCAAGAGACCCAGTACTTC.

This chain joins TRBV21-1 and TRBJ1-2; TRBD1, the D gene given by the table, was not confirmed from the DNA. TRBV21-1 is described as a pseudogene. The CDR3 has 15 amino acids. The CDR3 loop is CASSTRQGGSGGYTF. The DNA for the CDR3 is TGTGCCAGCAGCACCCGGCAGGGTGGTTCGGGTGGCTACACCTTC.

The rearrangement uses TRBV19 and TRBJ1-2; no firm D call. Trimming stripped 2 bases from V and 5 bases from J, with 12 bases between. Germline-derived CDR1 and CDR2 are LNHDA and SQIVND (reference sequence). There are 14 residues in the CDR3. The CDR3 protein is CASSILDGEYGYTF. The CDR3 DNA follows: TGTGCCAGTAGTATACTGGACGGGGAGTATGGCTACACCTTC.